The 9 T cell receptor beta chains below were found in one sample sequenced in a study of control samples from healthy donors and cancer patients. Only in-frame clones appear in the TCRdb table, and some are missing; sequencing was by immunoSEQ multiplex PCR. The data show about 95,000 clones, 85% seen once. Sequencing was performed on blood. These receptors all stem from a man aged 25-40 years in good health.

As DNA, the CDR3 is TGTGCCTGGACCAATGACAGGTCACCCCTCCACTTT. This codes for CAWTNDRSPLHF. The V and J genes are TRBV30 and TRBJ1-6, with D possibly being TRBD1 (6 bases). V lost 4 bases and J 10 bases, leaving 11 bases between the germline ends. The length of the CDR3 is 12 residues. CDR1 GTSNPN and CDR2 SVGIG come from the germline V gene (reference sequence).

The chain links TRBV7-2 to TRBJ1-1; TRBD1 matches 10 bases. The V gene end was trimmed by 4 bases and the J gene end by 3 bases; junction bases not matched to a gene: 2. CDR3 size: 14 residues. Per the germline V gene, CDR1 is SGHTA and CDR2 is FQGNSA. CDR3 region: CASSSTGGHTEAFF. CDR3 sequence (DNA): TGTGCCAGCAGCTCGACAGGGGGCCACACTGAAGCTTTCTTT.

The CDR3 nucleotides are TGTGCCAGCGCGTCGGACAGGGCTGGAAACACCATATATTTT. Protein sequence: CASASDRAGNTIYF. The chain uses TRBV19 and TRBJ1-3; 8 bases are a match to TRBD1. J was trimmed by 2 bases and V by 9 bases; bases with no gene match: 6. CDR3 length: 14 residues. Germline V lookup: CDR1 LNHDA, CDR2 SQIVND (reference sequence).

This rearrangement joins TRBV2 to TRBJ1-6, with 8 bases lining up with TRBD1. The germline gives CDR1 SNHLY, CDR2 FYNNEI. V dropped 3 bases and J dropped 7; count of bases not matched to a gene: 5. The length of the CDR3 is 15 residues. The CDR3: CASSEPWTGNSPLHF. For the CDR3, the DNA is TGTGCCAGCAGTGAGCCCTGGACAGGGAATTCACCCCTCCACTTT.

The chain employs TRBV7-9 and TRBJ2-5; D uncertain. This CDR3 has 14 amino acids. V was cut by 0 bases and J by 4 bases, with 9 bases left in between. In germline, CDR1 is SEHNR, CDR2 FQNEAQ (reference sequence). The CDR3, as DNA: TGTGCCAGCAGCTTAGCAGGCGGCAGAGAGACCCAGTACTTC. This encodes CASSLAGGRETQYF.

This chain joins TRBV5-1 and TRBJ1-1; a possible D gene is TRBD1 (5 bases). The CDR3 length is 14 residues. Germline values: CDR1 SGHRS, CDR2 YFSETQ. V was cut by 0 bases and J by 2 bases, with 8 bases left in between. CDR3 nucleotide sequence: TGCGCCAGCAGCTTGGATCAGGGAAACACTGAAGCTTTCTTT. Protein product: CASSLDQGNTEAFF.

This CDR3 is CAISPDKNYGYTF. CDR3 coding DNA: TGTGCCATCTCCCCAGATAAGAACTATGGCTACACCTTC. The chain links TRBV10-3 to TRBJ1-2; D is uncertain. This CDR3 is built from 13 residues. Germline V lookup: CDR1 ENHRY, CDR2 SYGVKD. V lost 8 bases to trimming and J lost 2 bases, with 12 bases between them.

The rearrangement uses TRBV5-1 and TRBJ1-4, with 9 bases identical to TRBD1. This CDR3 is built from 15 residues. The V segment lost 4 bases and the J segment 8 bases; nucleotides outside the gene matches: 9. Germline V CDR1 and CDR2: SGHRS, YFSETQ. The CDR3 loop reads CASSASGTGYEKLFF. CDR3 coding DNA: TGCGCCAGCAGCGCTTCCGGGACAGGGTACGAAAAACTGTTTTTT.

This chain connects TRBV9 to TRBJ1-2; D unresolved. CDR3 length: 15 amino acids. The ends were cut back, 3 bases at V and 0 bases at J, with 12 bases in the middle. CDR1 is SGDLS, CDR2 YYNGEE, per germline. Written as DNA, the CDR3 is TGTGCCAGCAGCGATAGCGTCACCGCTAACTATGGCTACACCTTC. Protein sequence: CASSDSVTANYGYTF.